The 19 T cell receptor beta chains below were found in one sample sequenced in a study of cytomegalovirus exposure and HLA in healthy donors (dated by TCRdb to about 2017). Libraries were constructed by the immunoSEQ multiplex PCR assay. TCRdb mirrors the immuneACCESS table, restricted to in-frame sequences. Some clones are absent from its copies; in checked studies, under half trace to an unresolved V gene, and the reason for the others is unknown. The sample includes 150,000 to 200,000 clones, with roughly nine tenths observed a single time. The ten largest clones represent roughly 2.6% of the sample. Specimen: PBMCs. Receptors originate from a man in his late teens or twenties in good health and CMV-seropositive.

The DNA of the CDR3 is TGCGCCAGCAGCCCGGGACAGGGGGTTGAGCCCCAGCATTTT. Amino acids: CASSPGQGVEPQHF. This rearrangement joins TRBV5-1 to TRBJ1-5; 11 nucleotides agree with TRBD1. Trimming removed 4 bases from V and 8 bases from J; junction bases left unmatched: 5. Germline values: CDR1 SGHRS, CDR2 YFSETQ. The CDR3 spans 14 residues.

The chain's CDR3 is CASSPGANYGYTF. CDR3 sequence (DNA): TGTGCCAGCAGTCCAGGGGCGAACTATGGCTACACCTTC. The rearrangement uses TRBV6-5 and TRBJ1-2, with D tentatively TRBD1 (6 bases). Germline values: CDR1 MNHEY, CDR2 SVGAGI. The CDR3 contains 13 residues. V lost 5 bases and J lost 2, with 9 bases in between.

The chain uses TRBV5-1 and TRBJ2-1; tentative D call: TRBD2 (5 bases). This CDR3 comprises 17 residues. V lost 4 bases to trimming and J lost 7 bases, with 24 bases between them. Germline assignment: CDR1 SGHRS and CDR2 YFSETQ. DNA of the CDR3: TGCGCCAGCAGCCCTCATGGCGGGCCGAACGGGGATAATGAGCAGTTCTTC. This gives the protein CASSPHGGPNGDNEQFF.

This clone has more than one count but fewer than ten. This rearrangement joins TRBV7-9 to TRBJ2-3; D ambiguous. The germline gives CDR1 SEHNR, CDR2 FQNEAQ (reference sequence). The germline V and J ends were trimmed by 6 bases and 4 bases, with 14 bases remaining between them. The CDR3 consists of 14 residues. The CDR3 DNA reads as TGTGCCAGCAGATCCCCGCTTAGCCCAGATACGCAGTATTTT. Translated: CASRSPLSPDTQYF.

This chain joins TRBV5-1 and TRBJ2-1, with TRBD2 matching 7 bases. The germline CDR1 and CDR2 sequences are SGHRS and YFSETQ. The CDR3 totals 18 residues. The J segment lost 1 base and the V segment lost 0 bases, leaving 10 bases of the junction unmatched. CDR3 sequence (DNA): TGCGCCAGCAGCTTGGACCCAATTCAGCGGGGATCCTACAATGAGCAGTTCTTC. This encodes CASSLDPIQRGSYNEQFF.

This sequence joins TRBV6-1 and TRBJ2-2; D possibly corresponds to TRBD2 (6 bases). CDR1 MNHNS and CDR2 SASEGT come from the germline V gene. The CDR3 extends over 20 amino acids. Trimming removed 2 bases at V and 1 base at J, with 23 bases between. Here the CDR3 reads CASSEIGTGGSTRNTGELFF. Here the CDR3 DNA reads TGTGCCAGCAGTGAAATAGGGACGGGTGGGTCGACTAGGAACACCGGGGAGCTGTTTTTT.

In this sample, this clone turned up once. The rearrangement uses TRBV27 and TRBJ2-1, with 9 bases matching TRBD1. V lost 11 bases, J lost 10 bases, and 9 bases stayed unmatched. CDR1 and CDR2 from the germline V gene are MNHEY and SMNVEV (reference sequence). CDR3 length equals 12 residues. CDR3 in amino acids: CAATGGVGEQFF. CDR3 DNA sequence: TGTGCCGCGACAGGGGGAGTAGGAGAGCAGTTCTTC.

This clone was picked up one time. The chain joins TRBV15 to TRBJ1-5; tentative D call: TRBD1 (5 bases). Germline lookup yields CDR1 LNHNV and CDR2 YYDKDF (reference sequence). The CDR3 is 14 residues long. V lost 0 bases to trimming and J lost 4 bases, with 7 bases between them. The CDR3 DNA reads TGTGCCACCAGCAGAGAGTCAGGGAATCAGCCCCAGCATTTT. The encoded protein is CATSRESGNQPQHF.

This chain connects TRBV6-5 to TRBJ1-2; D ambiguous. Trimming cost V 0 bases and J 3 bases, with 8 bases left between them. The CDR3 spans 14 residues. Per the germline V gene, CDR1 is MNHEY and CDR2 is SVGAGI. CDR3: CASSYSEEYYGYTF. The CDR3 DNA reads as TGTGCCAGCAGTTACTCGGAGGAATACTATGGCTACACCTTC.

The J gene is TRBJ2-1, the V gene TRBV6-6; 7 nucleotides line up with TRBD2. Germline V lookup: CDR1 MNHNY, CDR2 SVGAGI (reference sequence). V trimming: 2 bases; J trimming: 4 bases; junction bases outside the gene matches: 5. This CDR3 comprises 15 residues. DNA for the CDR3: TGTGCCAGCAGTTACGGACTAGGCGGGTACAATGAGCAGTTCTTC. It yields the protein CASSYGLGGYNEQFF.

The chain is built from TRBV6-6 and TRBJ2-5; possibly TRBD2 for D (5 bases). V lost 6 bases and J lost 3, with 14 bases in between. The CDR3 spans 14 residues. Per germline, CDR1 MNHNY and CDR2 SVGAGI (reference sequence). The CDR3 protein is CASSPWRSEETQYF. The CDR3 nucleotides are TGTGCCAGCAGCCCCTGGAGGTCAGAAGAGACCCAGTACTTC.

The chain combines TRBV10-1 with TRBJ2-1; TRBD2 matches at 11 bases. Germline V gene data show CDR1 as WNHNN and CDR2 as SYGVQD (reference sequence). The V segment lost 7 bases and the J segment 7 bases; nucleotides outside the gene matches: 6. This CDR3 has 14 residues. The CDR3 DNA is TGCGCCAGCAACGCTAGCGGGGGGCCTAATGAGCAGTTCTTC. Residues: CASNASGGPNEQFF.

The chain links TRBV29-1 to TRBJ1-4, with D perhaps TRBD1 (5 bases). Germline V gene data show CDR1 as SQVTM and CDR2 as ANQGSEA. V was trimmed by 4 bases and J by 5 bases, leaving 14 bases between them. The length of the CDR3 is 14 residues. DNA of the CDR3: TGCAGCGTTGGACGGCTCGGGGGAAATGAAAAACTGTTTTTT. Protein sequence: CSVGRLGGNEKLFF.

DNA for the CDR3: TGTGCCAGCACTGAGGCGGGGAGGAGCACAGATACGCAGTATTTT. Its protein product is CASTEAGRSTDTQYF. This chain links TRBV28 with TRBJ2-3; perhaps TRBD2 as D (6 bases). The germline V and J ends were trimmed by 7 bases and 0 bases, with 14 bases remaining between them. CDR1 and CDR2 from the germline V gene are MDHEN and SYDVKM. This CDR3 region has 15 residues.

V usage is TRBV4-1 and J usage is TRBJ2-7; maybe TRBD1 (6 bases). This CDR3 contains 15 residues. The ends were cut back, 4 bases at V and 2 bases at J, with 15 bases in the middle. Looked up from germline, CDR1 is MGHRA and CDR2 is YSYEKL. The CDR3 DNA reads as TGCGCCAGCAGCCCCAACACAGGGTCACCCTACGAGCAGTACTTC. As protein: CASSPNTGSPYEQYF.

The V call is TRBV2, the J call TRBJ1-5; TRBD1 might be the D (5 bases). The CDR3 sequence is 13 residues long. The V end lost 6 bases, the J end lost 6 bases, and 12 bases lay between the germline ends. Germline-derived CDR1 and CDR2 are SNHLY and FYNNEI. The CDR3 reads CASSVQGGQPQHF. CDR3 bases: TGTGCCAGCAGCGTGCAGGGAGGTCAGCCCCAGCATTTT.

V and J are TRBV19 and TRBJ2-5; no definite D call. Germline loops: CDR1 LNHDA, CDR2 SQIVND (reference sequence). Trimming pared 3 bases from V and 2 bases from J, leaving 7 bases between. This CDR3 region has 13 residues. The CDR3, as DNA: TGTGCCAGTAGTATCTTAGTACAAGAGACCCAGTACTTC. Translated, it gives CASSILVQETQYF.

The CDR3 loop is CASSLARGLDGYGYTF. The CDR3 DNA follows: TGTGCCAGCAGCTTAGCGAGGGGGCTCGATGGATATGGCTACACCTTC. The chain uses TRBV7-9 and TRBJ1-2; 7 bases fit TRBD1. This CDR3 region has 16 residues. The germline V gene encodes CDR1 SEHNR and CDR2 FQNEAQ (reference sequence). Trimming removed 0 bases from V and 5 bases from J; junction bases left unmatched: 9.

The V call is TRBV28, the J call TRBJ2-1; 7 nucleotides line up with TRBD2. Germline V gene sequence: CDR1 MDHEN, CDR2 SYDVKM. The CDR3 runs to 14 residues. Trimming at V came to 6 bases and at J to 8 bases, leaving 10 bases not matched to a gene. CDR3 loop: CASSTPYSGDEQFF. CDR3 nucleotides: TGTGCCAGCAGCACCCCGTACAGCGGGGATGAGCAGTTCTTC.